Described below is a single T cell receptor (beta chain) sequence and its context. In the source study's methods: Scientists estimated how many nucleated cells there were by amplifying reference gene primers. Using immunoSEQ multiplex PCR, the repertoire was profiled, and TCRdb retains in-frame clones only, with some absent. Clone size and V and J calls were adopted from that table, with D and trimming inferred from the DNA. The sample includes 250,000 to 350,000 clones, about 82% of them seen just once. This sample stems from a study of blood T cell repertoires in COVID-19. About the research overall: Nucleic acid was either cDNA or gDNA, and it came from T cells, B-cell-depleted T cells, or PBMCs.

V was cut by 3 bases and J by 5 bases, with 11 bases left in between. This CDR3 comprises 13 residues. Germline lookup yields CDR1 PRHDT and CDR2 FYEKMQ (reference sequence). The receptor's source is a woman between 50 and 59 years old with acute or convalescent COVID-19. The sample taken for sequencing was peripheral blood. V is TRBV13 and J is TRBJ2-7; D gene unclear. DNA for the CDR3: TGTGCCAGCAGCTTTGAGCTCGCGAACGAGCAGTACTTC. Translated, it gives CASSFELANEQYF.